This T cell receptor (beta chain) comes out of a study of brain T cells in children with intractable seizures (dated by TCRdb to the early 2020s). Describing the broader study: A NanoString immunology panel was first used to screen resected brain tissue from about 53 pediatric epilepsy surgery cases for immune gene transcripts. Eight of the 12 selected surgery cases also had pre-surgery blood sequenced, which left four cases with brain tissue only. The study at large found these results: The patients' HCMV serostatus was not known, and viral specificity was inferred solely from CDR3 sequence similarity. Sequencing depth differed between pre- and post-surgery blood, so clones missing from the pre-surgery sample may reflect undersampling.

The time point label here, explained by the study, means: blood from clinic visit 5 months post-surgery; TSC patient then seizure free. Surgery cases with the highest brain T cell transcript signatures were selected for TCR beta chain sequencing of brain tissue and, where available, blood. Patients had been treated with at least one anti-epileptic drug before surgery. TCR-sequenced patients were children with drug-resistant epilepsy due to tuberous sclerosis complex, focal cortical dysplasia, Rasmussen encephalitis or hemimegalencephaly. The Monarch genomic DNA purification kit was used to extract bulk genomic DNA from unsorted brain tissue and from whole blood. The germline V gene encodes CDR1 SEHNR and CDR2 FQNEAQ (reference sequence). Reading from cysteine to phenylalanine, the CDR3 counts 13 amino acids. The kept DNA is CDR3 alone, 39 bases in frame from the first base. V is cut by 5 bases and J by 9 bases, and the space between the germline ends is 13 bases.

As regards this clone: There is no known antigen for this receptor. Base quality data are lacking; no much larger clone is found one base away.

TCR beta chain sequences were generated from genomic DNA using the immunoSEQ assay. Regarding the original processing steps: Any CDR3 sequence that did not begin with the conserved framework cysteine at position 104 was removed by hand. To get clonality, the normalized Shannon's Diversity Index was subtracted from one, giving values from 0 (maximal diversity) to 1 (oligoclonal). Chi-squared comparison-of-proportions tests were used to check whether the frequency of the same CDR3 differed between samples, for example brain versus blood. Public clonotypes were identified by searching immuneACCESS, and similarity to known antiviral clonotypes was assessed with the VDJdb browser. TCRdb holds this immuneACCESS table with in-frame rearrangements only. Some clones are missing; in checked studies, unresolved V genes explain under half, and the rest has no known cause. That table furnishes V, J and clone size, whereas the DNA furnished D and trimming. This sample lists about 340,000 clones; nearly 95% were detected once. The biggest ten clones account for approximately 5% of the sample.

The chain links TRBV7-9 with TRBJ2-2; the D gene assignment is ambiguous. The clonotype originates from a boy under two years old with tuberous sclerosis and intractable seizures. Material: peripheral blood, obtained roughly 5 months after surgery. The nucleotides are TGTGCCAGCAGCCCCGACGGGTCTCGGGAGCTGTTTTTT. It codes for CASSPDGSRELFF.